These T cell receptor beta chains were read from a single sample in a study of shared clonotypes between healthy human individuals. Produced via immunoSEQ multiplex PCR; TCRdb's table is partial and in-frame only. The sample lists approximately 2,000,000 clones; roughly 93% were seen once. Sequenced sample: naive CD8+ T cells from PBMCs. The receptors stem from a man aged 18 to 30 in good health. Some clones in this sample may be carry-over from other donors' samples. Each CDR3 is given with its conserved first and last residue. D genes are given only for firm matches. Not all rows give a size; the values are once, few, many and, for expanded clones, a class.

J gene: TRBJ2-1
V gene: TRBV7-9
clone size: NA
D gene: TRBD2
CDR3 protein: CASSFGGSGNEQFF
CDR3 DNA: TGTGCCAGCAGCTTCGGGGGGAGCGGTAATGAGCAGTTCTTC

J gene: TRBJ2-1
V gene: TRBV27
clone size: NA
D gene: TRBD2
CDR3 protein: CASSKAGLLSSYNEQFF
CDR3 DNA: TGTGCCAGCAGTAAAGCGGGACTACTGAGCTCCTACAATGAGCAGTTCTTC

J gene: TRBJ2-7
V gene: TRBV7-6
clone size: NA
D gene: NA
CDR3 protein: CASSSVGGILSYEQYF
CDR3 DNA: TGTGCCAGCAGCTCAGTGGGCGGCATCCTGTCCTACGAGCAGTACTTC

J gene: TRBJ2-5
V gene: TRBV6-5
clone size: NA
D gene: TRBD1
CDR3 protein: CASSPGTGEHETQYF
CDR3 DNA: TGTGCCAGCAGTCCCGGGACAGGGGAGCATGAGACCCAGTACTTC

J gene: TRBJ2-7
V gene: TRBV7-3
clone size: NA
D gene: NA
CDR3 protein: CASSLHPGAYEQYF
CDR3 DNA: TGTGCCAGCAGCTTACATCCAGGGGCCTACGAGCAGTACTTC

J gene: TRBJ1-2
V gene: TRBV30
clone size: NA
D gene: NA
CDR3 protein: CAWSQDGNYGYTF
CDR3 DNA: TGTGCCTGGAGTCAGGACGGTAACTATGGCTACACCTTC

J gene: TRBJ1-2
V gene: TRBV5-4
clone size: NA
D gene: NA
CDR3 protein: CASSLGGGSAGYTF
CDR3 DNA: TGTGCCAGCAGCTTGGGGGGTGGATCGGCTGGCTACACCTTC

J gene: TRBJ1-2
V gene: TRBV15
clone size: NA
D gene: NA
CDR3 protein: CATRGYGGGPGYGYTF
CDR3 DNA: TGTGCCACCAGGGGTTACGGCGGGGGGCCGGGCTATGGCTACACCTTC

J gene: TRBJ1-5
V gene: TRBV7-9
clone size: NA
D gene: TRBD1
CDR3 protein: CASSPGQLPNQPQHF
CDR3 DNA: TGTGCCAGCAGCCCGGGACAGCTCCCCAATCAGCCCCAGCATTTT

J gene: TRBJ2-1
V gene: TRBV27
clone size: NA
D gene: NA
CDR3 protein: CASSLDLAEQFF
CDR3 DNA: TGTGCCAGCAGTTTAGATCTTGCGGAGCAGTTCTTC

J gene: TRBJ2-7
V gene: TRBV19
clone size: NA
D gene: TRBD2
CDR3 protein: CASSIGREFYEQYF
CDR3 DNA: TGTGCCAGTAGTATCGGGCGGGAGTTCTACGAGCAGTACTTC

J gene: TRBJ2-7
V gene: TRBV27
clone size: NA
D gene: NA
CDR3 protein: CASSSSRYEQYF
CDR3 DNA: TGTGCCAGCAGTTCCAGCAGGTACGAGCAGTACTTC

J gene: TRBJ2-6
V gene: TRBV9
clone size: once
D gene: NA
CDR3 protein: CASSGPSGSGANVLTF
CDR3 DNA: TGTGCCAGCAGCGGGCCGAGTGGGTCTGGGGCCAACGTCCTGACTTTC

J gene: TRBJ1-2
V gene: TRBV14
clone size: NA
D gene: NA
CDR3 protein: CASSPSGTARVYGYTF
CDR3 DNA: TGTGCCAGCAGCCCCTCCGGGACGGCTCGTGTCTATGGCTACACCTTC

J gene: TRBJ2-1
V gene: TRBV27
clone size: once
D gene: NA
CDR3 protein: CASSLREAGNEQFF
CDR3 DNA: TGTGCCAGCAGTCTCAGGGAGGCGGGCAATGAGCAGTTCTTC

J gene: TRBJ1-5
V gene: TRBV7-9
clone size: NA
D gene: TRBD1
CDR3 protein: CASSGQGDNQPQHF
CDR3 DNA: TGTGCCAGCAGCGGACAGGGGGATAATCAGCCCCAGCATTTT

J gene: TRBJ2-5
V gene: TRBV9
clone size: once
D gene: NA
CDR3 protein: CASSVGGGGGTQETQYF
CDR3 DNA: TGTGCCAGCAGCGTAGGTGGGGGCGGCGGGACCCAAGAGACCCAGTACTTC

J gene: TRBJ2-2
V gene: TRBV28
clone size: few
D gene: NA
CDR3 protein: CASSWGRATGELFF
CDR3 DNA: TGTGCCAGCAGTTGGGGACGTGCGACCGGGGAGCTGTTTTTT

J gene: TRBJ2-5
V gene: TRBV6-5
clone size: NA
D gene: NA
CDR3 protein: CASSYGEGTQETQYF
CDR3 DNA: TGTGCCAGCAGTTACGGGGAGGGGACACAAGAGACCCAGTACTTC

J gene: TRBJ2-7
V gene: TRBV28
clone size: NA
D gene: NA
CDR3 protein: CATGPPVSSYEQYF
CDR3 DNA: TGTGCCACGGGACCCCCAGTCTCCTCCTACGAGCAGTACTTC

J gene: TRBJ1-2
V gene: TRBV7-9
clone size: once
D gene: TRBD1
CDR3 protein: CASSLVDRDYGYTF
CDR3 DNA: TGTGCCAGCAGCTTAGTAGACAGGGACTATGGCTACACCTTC

J gene: TRBJ1-4
V gene: TRBV15
clone size: NA
D gene: NA
CDR3 protein: CATISSVGSEKLFF
CDR3 DNA: TGTGCCACCATTAGTAGCGTCGGAAGTGAAAAACTGTTTTTT

J gene: TRBJ2-7
V gene: TRBV9
clone size: NA
D gene: NA
CDR3 protein: CASSVAASYEQYF
CDR3 DNA: TGTGCCAGCAGCGTAGCGGCTAGCTACGAGCAGTACTTC

J gene: TRBJ2-3
V gene: TRBV19
clone size: NA
D gene: NA
CDR3 protein: CASSIDGKSTDTQYF
CDR3 DNA: TGTGCCAGTAGTATAGACGGGAAAAGCACAGATACGCAGTATTTT

J gene: TRBJ2-1
V gene: TRBV5-4
clone size: once
D gene: TRBD2
CDR3 protein: CASSGREGNEQFF
CDR3 DNA: TGTGCCAGCAGCGGGAGGGAAGGTAATGAGCAGTTCTTC

J gene: TRBJ2-2
V gene: TRBV18
clone size: NA
D gene: TRBD1
CDR3 protein: CASSGGQGPDTGELFF
CDR3 DNA: TGTGCCAGCTCCGGTGGACAGGGGCCGGACACCGGGGAGCTGTTTTTT

J gene: TRBJ2-7
V gene: TRBV5-6
clone size: NA
D gene: NA
CDR3 protein: CASSPREFYEQYF
CDR3 DNA: TGTGCCAGCAGCCCCAGGGAATTCTACGAGCAGTACTTC

J gene: TRBJ2-2
V gene: TRBV28
clone size: NA
D gene: TRBD2
CDR3 protein: CASTTGLAGGMPPDTGELFF
CDR3 DNA: TGTGCCAGCACCACGGGACTAGCGGGAGGTATGCCCCCCGACACCGGGGAGCTGTTTTTT

J gene: TRBJ2-3
V gene: TRBV5-1
clone size: NA
D gene: NA
CDR3 protein: CASSPSGPVPSSTQYF
CDR3 DNA: TGCGCCAGCAGTCCAAGCGGCCCGGTCCCGTCGAGTACGCAGTATTTT

J gene: TRBJ1-1
V gene: TRBV2
clone size: NA
D gene: TRBD1
CDR3 protein: CASRGPTGEGEAFF
CDR3 DNA: TGTGCCAGCAGAGGACCCACAGGGGAGGGTGAAGCTTTCTTT

J gene: TRBJ2-7
V gene: TRBV7-2
clone size: NA
D gene: NA
CDR3 protein: CASSPAVLGSYEQYF
CDR3 DNA: TGTGCCAGCAGCCCTGCCGTCCTTGGCTCCTACGAGCAGTACTTC

J gene: TRBJ2-7
V gene: TRBV19
clone size: NA
D gene: NA
CDR3 protein: CASSYTHDYEQYF
CDR3 DNA: TGTGCCAGTTCATATACGCACGACTACGAGCAGTACTTC

J gene: TRBJ2-7
V gene: TRBV7-2
clone size: NA
D gene: NA
CDR3 protein: CASSFVGESSYEQYF
CDR3 DNA: TGTGCCAGCAGCTTTGTCGGTGAGAGCTCCTACGAGCAGTACTTC

J gene: TRBJ1-5
V gene: TRBV28
clone size: NA
D gene: NA
CDR3 protein: CASSSARQAYSNQPQHF
CDR3 DNA: TGTGCCAGCAGTTCAGCGAGACAGGCCTATAGCAATCAGCCCCAGCATTTT

J gene: TRBJ1-2
V gene: TRBV6-1
clone size: NA
D gene: NA
CDR3 protein: CASSEVGSGYTF
CDR3 DNA: TGTGCCAGCAGTGAAGTAGGCAGTGGCTACACCTTC

J gene: TRBJ2-1
V gene: TRBV5-1
clone size: once
D gene: NA
CDR3 protein: CASSFYPGAEQFF
CDR3 DNA: TGCGCCAGCAGCTTCTATCCGGGAGCGGAGCAGTTCTTC

J gene: TRBJ2-3
V gene: TRBV2
clone size: once
D gene: NA
CDR3 protein: CASSEESEFDTQYF
CDR3 DNA: TGTGCCAGCAGTGAAGAATCTGAATTTGATACGCAGTATTTT

J gene: TRBJ2-1
V gene: TRBV19
clone size: NA
D gene: TRBD2
CDR3 protein: CASSILPSGRGNEQFF
CDR3 DNA: TGTGCCAGTAGTATACTGCCGAGCGGGAGGGGGAATGAGCAGTTCTTC

J gene: TRBJ2-3
V gene: TRBV6-5
clone size: NA
D gene: NA
CDR3 protein: CASRTGLPTDTQYF
CDR3 DNA: TGTGCCAGCAGGACGGGACTTCCCACAGATACGCAGTATTTT

J gene: TRBJ2-7
V gene: TRBV15
clone size: NA
D gene: TRBD1
CDR3 protein: CATSRDLGQGARQYF
CDR3 DNA: TGTGCCACCAGCAGAGATCTCGGACAGGGGGCAAGGCAGTACTTC

J gene: TRBJ1-3
V gene: TRBV7-6
clone size: NA
D gene: NA
CDR3 protein: CASSDNKAPSGNTIYF
CDR3 DNA: TGTGCCAGCAGCGATAATAAGGCGCCCTCTGGAAACACCATATATTTT

J gene: TRBJ2-1
V gene: TRBV2
clone size: NA
D gene: TRBD2
CDR3 protein: CASWGGSRDEQFF
CDR3 DNA: TGTGCCAGCTGGGGGGGGTCAAGGGATGAGCAGTTCTTC

J gene: TRBJ2-3
V gene: TRBV5-6
clone size: NA
D gene: TRBD2
CDR3 protein: CASSSSGRSDTQYF
CDR3 DNA: TGTGCCAGCAGCTCCAGCGGGAGATCAGATACGCAGTATTTT

J gene: TRBJ2-5
V gene: TRBV7-8
clone size: NA
D gene: NA
CDR3 protein: CASSLAVVKETQYF
CDR3 DNA: TGTGCCAGCAGCTTAGCGGTAGTAAAAGAGACCCAGTACTTC

J gene: TRBJ2-5
V gene: TRBV11-2
clone size: NA
D gene: TRBD2
CDR3 protein: CASSPRYGLAGQETQYF
CDR3 DNA: TGTGCCAGCAGCCCTAGGTACGGGCTAGCGGGCCAAGAGACCCAGTACTTC

J gene: TRBJ2-7
V gene: TRBV30
clone size: NA
D gene: NA
CDR3 protein: CAWSRTEDGMLDEQYF
CDR3 DNA: TGTGCCTGGAGCCGGACCGAAGACGGGATGCTCGACGAGCAGTACTTC

J gene: TRBJ2-1
V gene: TRBV5-5
clone size: NA
D gene: NA
CDR3 protein: CASSHSRALYNEQFF
CDR3 DNA: TGCGCCAGCAGCCACTCCAGGGCCCTCTACAATGAGCAGTTCTTC

J gene: TRBJ2-1
V gene: TRBV20-1
clone size: NA
D gene: NA
CDR3 protein: CSAHYRYEQFF
CDR3 DNA: TGCAGTGCCCATTATCGTTATGAGCAGTTCTTC

J gene: TRBJ1-1
V gene: TRBV4-1
clone size: NA
D gene: TRBD1
CDR3 protein: CASSQVEGAVGEAFF
CDR3 DNA: TGCGCCAGCAGCCAAGTGGAGGGGGCCGTTGGTGAAGCTTTCTTT

J gene: TRBJ2-7
V gene: TRBV9
clone size: NA
D gene: NA
CDR3 protein: CASSVGLISYEQYF
CDR3 DNA: TGTGCCAGCAGCGTGGGCTTAATCTCCTACGAGCAGTACTTC

J gene: TRBJ1-2
V gene: TRBV6-6
clone size: NA
D gene: NA
CDR3 protein: CASSERVGGYTF
CDR3 DNA: TGTGCCAGCAGTGAGAGGGTGGGTGGCTACACCTTC

J gene: TRBJ1-1
V gene: TRBV6-1
clone size: NA
D gene: TRBD1
CDR3 protein: CASSDWGQGEPEAFF
CDR3 DNA: TGTGCCAGCAGTGACTGGGGACAGGGCGAGCCTGAAGCTTTCTTT

J gene: TRBJ2-3
V gene: TRBV7-9
clone size: once
D gene: TRBD2
CDR3 protein: CASRSGLVADTQYF
CDR3 DNA: TGTGCCAGCAGATCTGGACTAGTTGCTGATACGCAGTATTTT

J gene: TRBJ2-7
V gene: TRBV6-5
clone size: NA
D gene: NA
CDR3 protein: CASSPRPTRYEQYF
CDR3 DNA: TGTGCCAGCAGTCCACGTCCCACCCGCTACGAGCAGTACTTC

J gene: TRBJ1-2
V gene: TRBV10-3
clone size: NA
D gene: NA
CDR3 protein: CAIGQSNYGYTF
CDR3 DNA: TGTGCCATCGGACAGAGTAACTATGGCTACACCTTC

J gene: TRBJ2-7
V gene: TRBV6-1
clone size: NA
D gene: TRBD2
CDR3 protein: CASRDPGLGSYEQYF
CDR3 DNA: TGTGCCAGCAGGGATCCGGGACTAGGGTCCTACGAGCAGTACTTC

J gene: TRBJ2-3
V gene: TRBV4-2
clone size: NA
D gene: TRBD2
CDR3 protein: CASSQLGTSGGDTQYF
CDR3 DNA: TGTGCCAGCAGCCAACTCGGGACTAGCGGGGGAGATACGCAGTATTTT